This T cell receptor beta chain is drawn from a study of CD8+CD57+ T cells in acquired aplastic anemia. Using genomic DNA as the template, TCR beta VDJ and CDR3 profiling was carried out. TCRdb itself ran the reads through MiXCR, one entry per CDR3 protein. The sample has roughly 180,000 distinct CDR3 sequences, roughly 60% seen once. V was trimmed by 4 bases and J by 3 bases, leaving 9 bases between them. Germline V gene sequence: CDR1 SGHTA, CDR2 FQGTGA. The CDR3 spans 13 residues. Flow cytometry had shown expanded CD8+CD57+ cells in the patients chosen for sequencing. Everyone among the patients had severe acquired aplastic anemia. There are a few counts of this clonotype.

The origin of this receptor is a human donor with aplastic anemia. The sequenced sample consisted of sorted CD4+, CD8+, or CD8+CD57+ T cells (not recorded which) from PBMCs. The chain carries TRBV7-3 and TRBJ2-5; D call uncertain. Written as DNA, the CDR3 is TGTGCCAGCAGCTCTAGGGCTGAAGAGACCCAGTACTTC. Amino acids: CASSSRAEETQYF.